This T cell receptor beta chain was captured by sequencing in a study of blood T cell repertoires in COVID-19. Original processing notes: It was from reference gene primer amplification that nucleated cell counts were estimated. Profiled with immunoSEQ multiplex PCR; TCRdb holds only in-frame clones, not every one. V, J and clone size are taken as reported in that table, and D and trimming were inferred from the DNA itself. The sample has more than 150,000 clones; around 79% are singletons. The CDR3 covers 13 residues. J was trimmed by 5 bases and V by 3 bases; bases with no gene match: 4. Sequencing was carried out using PBMCs or T cells enriched from blood (not recorded which). The sequence derives from a man in his forties or fifties who had recovered from COVID-19. The rearrangement uses TRBV12-3 or TRBV12-4 and TRBJ2-7; 7 bases fit TRBD2. The CDR3 sequence: CASSFGGRDEQYF. The CDR3 coding sequence is TGTGCCAGCAGTTTTGGCGGGAGAGACGAGCAGTACTTC.